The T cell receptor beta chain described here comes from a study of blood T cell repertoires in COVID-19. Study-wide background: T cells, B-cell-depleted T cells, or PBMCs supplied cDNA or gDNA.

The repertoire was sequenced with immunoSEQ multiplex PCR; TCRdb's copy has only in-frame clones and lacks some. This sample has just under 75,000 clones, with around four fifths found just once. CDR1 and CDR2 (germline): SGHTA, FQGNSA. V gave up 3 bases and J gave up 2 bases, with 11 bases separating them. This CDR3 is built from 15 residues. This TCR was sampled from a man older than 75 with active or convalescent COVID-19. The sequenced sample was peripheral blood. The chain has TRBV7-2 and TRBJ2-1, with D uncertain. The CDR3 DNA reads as TGTGCCAGCAGCTTGGGCCCCTCTCCCTACAATGAGCAGTTCTTC. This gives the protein CASSLGPSPYNEQFF.